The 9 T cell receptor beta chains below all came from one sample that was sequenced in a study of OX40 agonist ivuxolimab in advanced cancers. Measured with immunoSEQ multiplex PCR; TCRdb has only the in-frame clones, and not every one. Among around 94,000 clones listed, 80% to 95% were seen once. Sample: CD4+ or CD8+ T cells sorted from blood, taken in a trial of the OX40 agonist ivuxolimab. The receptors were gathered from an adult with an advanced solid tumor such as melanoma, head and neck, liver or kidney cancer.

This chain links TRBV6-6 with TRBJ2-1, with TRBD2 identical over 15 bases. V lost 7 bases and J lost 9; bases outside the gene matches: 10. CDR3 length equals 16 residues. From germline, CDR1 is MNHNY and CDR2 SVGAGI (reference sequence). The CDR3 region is CASTPRTSGGAPEQFF. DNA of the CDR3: TGTGCCAGCACTCCTCGGACTAGCGGGGGGGCCCCTGAGCAGTTCTTC.

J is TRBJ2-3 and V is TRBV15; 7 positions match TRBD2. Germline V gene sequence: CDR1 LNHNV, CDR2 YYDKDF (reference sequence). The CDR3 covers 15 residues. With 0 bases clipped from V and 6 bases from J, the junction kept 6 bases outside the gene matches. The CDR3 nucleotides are TGTGCCACCAGCAGAGATCTCGCGGGAGCGGATACGCAGTATTTT. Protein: CATSRDLAGADTQYF.

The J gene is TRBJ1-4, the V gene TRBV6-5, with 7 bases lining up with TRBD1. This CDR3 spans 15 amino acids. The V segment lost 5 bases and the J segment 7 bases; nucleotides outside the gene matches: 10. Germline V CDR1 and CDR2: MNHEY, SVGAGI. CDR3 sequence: CASSHRQGWGEKLFF. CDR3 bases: TGTGCCAGCAGTCATCGACAGGGATGGGGTGAAAAACTGTTTTTT.

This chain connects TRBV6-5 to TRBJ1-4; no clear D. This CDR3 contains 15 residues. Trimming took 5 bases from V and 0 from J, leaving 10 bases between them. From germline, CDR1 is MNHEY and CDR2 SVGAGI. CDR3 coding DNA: TGTGCCAGCAGTCCCTCCATTGCAACTAATGAAAAACTGTTTTTT. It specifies CASSPSIATNEKLFF.

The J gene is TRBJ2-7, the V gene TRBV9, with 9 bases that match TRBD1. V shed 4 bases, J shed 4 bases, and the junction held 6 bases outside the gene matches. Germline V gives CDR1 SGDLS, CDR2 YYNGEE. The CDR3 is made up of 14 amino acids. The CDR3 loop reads CASSPGTGWYEQYF. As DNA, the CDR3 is TGTGCCAGCAGCCCCGGGACAGGGTGGTACGAGCAGTACTTC.

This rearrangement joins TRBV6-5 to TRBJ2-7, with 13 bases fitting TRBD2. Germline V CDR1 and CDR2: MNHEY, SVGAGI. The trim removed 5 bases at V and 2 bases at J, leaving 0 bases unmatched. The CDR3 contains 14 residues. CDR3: CASSTSGRAYEQYF. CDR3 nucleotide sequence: TGTGCCAGCAGTACTAGCGGGAGGGCCTACGAGCAGTACTTC.

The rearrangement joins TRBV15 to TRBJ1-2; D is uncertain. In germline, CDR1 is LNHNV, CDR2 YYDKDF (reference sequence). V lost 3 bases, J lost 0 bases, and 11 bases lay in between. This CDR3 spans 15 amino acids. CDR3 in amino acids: CATSRELSPNYGYTF. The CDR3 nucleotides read TGTGCCACCAGCAGGGAGTTGAGCCCTAACTATGGCTACACCTTC.

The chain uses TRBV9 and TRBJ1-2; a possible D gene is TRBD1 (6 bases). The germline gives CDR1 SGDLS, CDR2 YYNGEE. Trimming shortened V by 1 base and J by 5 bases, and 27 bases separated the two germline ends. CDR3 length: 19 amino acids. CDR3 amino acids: CASSVSPIGGTRTGYGYTF. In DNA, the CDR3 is TGTGCCAGCAGCGTAAGTCCGATAGGAGGGACACGCACCGGGTATGGCTACACCTTC.

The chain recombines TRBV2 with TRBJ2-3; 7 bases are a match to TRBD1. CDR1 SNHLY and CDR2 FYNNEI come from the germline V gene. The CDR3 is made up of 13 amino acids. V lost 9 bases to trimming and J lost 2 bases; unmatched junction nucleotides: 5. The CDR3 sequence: CASSGQYTDTQYF. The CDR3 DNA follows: TGTGCCAGTTCGGGACAGTACACAGATACGCAGTATTTT.